A selection of T cell receptor beta chains follows, all from one sample in a study of OX40 agonist ivuxolimab in advanced cancers. Profiling relied on immunoSEQ multiplex PCR, and the TCRdb table lists in-frame clones only, not all of them. The sample holds roughly 100,000 clones, 95% to 96% seen once. This specimen was CD4+ or CD8+ T cells sorted from blood, taken in a trial of the OX40 agonist ivuxolimab. The receptors come from an adult with an advanced solid tumor such as melanoma, head and neck, liver or kidney cancer. CDR3s include the opening cysteine and the closing phenylalanine or tryptophan. A D gene is named only where the DNA matches it firmly. Rows give clone size only sometimes, using once, few, many, or a class for an expanded clone.

V	size	D	J	DNA	CDR3
TRBV28	NA	NA	TRBJ1-6	TGTGCCAGCAGTTTATATAGGCGCGGGAATTCACCCCTCCACTTT	CASSLYRRGNSPLHF
TRBV6-1	once	NA	TRBJ1-5	TGTGCCAGCAGGGAACTCCGTCGGGCGCAGGAGGACTTGGGGAATCAGCCCCAGCATTTT	CASRELRRAQEDLGNQPQHF
TRBV7-2	NA	NA	TRBJ2-7	TGTGCCAGCAGCTTAGACCCCACTTACGAGCAGTACTTC	CASSLDPTYEQYF
TRBV6-5	NA	TRBD1	TRBJ2-7	TGTGCCAGCAAGGACAGGGTAGGTTACGAGCAGTACTTC	CASKDRVGYEQYF
TRBV19	NA	NA	TRBJ1-1	TGTGCCAGTAGGTTAGGGTTAAATGAAGCTTTCTTT	CASRLGLNEAFF
TRBV23-1	NA	NA	TRBJ2-1	TGCGCCAGCCCGACTAGTCTTGAGCAGTTCTTC	CASPTSLEQFF
TRBV10-1	NA	NA	TRBJ2-5	TGCGCCAGCAGTGCATACAGCGATCACCTAGCCCAAGAGACCCAGTACTTC	CASSAYSDHLAQETQYF
TRBV6-5	NA	TRBD1	TRBJ1-1	TGTGCCAGCAGTATCACGACAGGGAGGACTGAAGCTTTCTTT	CASSITTGRTEAFF
TRBV11-2	NA	TRBD1	TRBJ2-5	TGTGCCAGCAGCTTTTTGACAGGGAACCAAGAGACCCAGTACTTC	CASSFLTGNQETQYF
TRBV5-6	NA	NA	TRBJ2-5	TGTGCCAGCAGCTTGGCTCCGGGGGATCAAGAGACCCAGTACTTC	CASSLAPGDQETQYF
TRBV6-1	NA	NA	TRBJ2-1	TGTGCCAGCAGTGAATTCGTCCCTCCGAGCTCCTACAATGAGCAGTTCTTC	CASSEFVPPSSYNEQFF
TRBV27	NA	NA	TRBJ2-1	TGTGCCAGCAGTTTTTCCGGGACCACCCTATACAATGAGCAGTTCTTC	CASSFSGTTLYNEQFF
TRBV19	NA	NA	TRBJ1-5	TGTGCCAGTAGTATAGATGAGAGCAATCAGCCCCAGCATTTT	CASSIDESNQPQHF
TRBV29-1	NA	NA	TRBJ2-1	TGCAGCGTTGAACAGGGTTACGGTGAGCAGTTCTTC	CSVEQGYGEQFF
TRBV7-9	few	TRBD1	TRBJ1-6	TGTGCCAGCAGCGCTTCAGGGGGCAATTCACCCCTCCACTTT	CASSASGGNSPLHF
TRBV5-5	NA	NA	TRBJ2-1	TGTGCCAGCAGCCTCAATACAGAATCTCTCTACAATGAGCAGTTCTTC	CASSLNTESLYNEQFF
TRBV7-2	NA	NA	TRBJ1-5	TGTGCCAGCAGCTTATATCCAGGCGGGGCGGTGGGATCGGCCCAGCATTTT	CASSLYPGGAVGSAQHF